The clone carrying this T cell receptor (beta chain) showed up just once. The antigen is not known. This record belongs to a study of radiotherapy plus CTLA-4 blockade in lung cancer. Findings and caveats of the study: Subsequent to radiotherapy plus ipilimumab, tumor-derived TCR clones underwent expansion in blood. Alongside interferon-beta, early blood T cell clone dynamics were reportedly the best predictor of response.

Enrolled patients, whose metastatic non-small-cell lung cancer was chemo-refractory, received focal radiation plus CTLA-4 blockade with ipilimumab. The repertoire was sequenced with immunoSEQ multiplex PCR; TCRdb's copy has only in-frame clones and lacks some. The repertoire holds more than 75,000 clones, with about two thirds as singletons. There are 15 residues in the CDR3. Trimming shortened V by 2 bases and J by 9 bases, and 21 bases separated the two germline ends. Germline CDR1 is SGHKS and CDR2 is YYEKEE (reference sequence). The chain has TRBV5-5 and TRBJ2-7; perhaps TRBD2 as D (6 bases). The receptor was derived from a human donor with non-small cell lung cancer that progressed on radiotherapy plus ipilimumab. The source material was peripheral blood, sampled from a patient treated with radiotherapy plus ipilimumab. CDR3 protein: CASSFPRDSGNVQYF. The CDR3 DNA sequence: TGTGCCAGCAGCTTTCCCCGGGACTCCGGTAACGTGCAGTACTTC.